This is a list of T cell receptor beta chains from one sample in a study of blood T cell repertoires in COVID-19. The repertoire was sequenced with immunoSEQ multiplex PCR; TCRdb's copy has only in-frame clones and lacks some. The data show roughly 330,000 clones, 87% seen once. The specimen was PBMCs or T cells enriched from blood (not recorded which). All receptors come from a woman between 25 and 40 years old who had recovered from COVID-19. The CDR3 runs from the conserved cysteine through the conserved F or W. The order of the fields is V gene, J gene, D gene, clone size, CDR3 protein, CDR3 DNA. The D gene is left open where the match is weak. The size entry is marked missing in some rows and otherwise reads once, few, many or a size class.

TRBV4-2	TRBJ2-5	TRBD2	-	CASSQDTQAGAQETQYF	TGTGCCAGCAGCCAAGATACCCAAGCGGGGGCCCAAGAGACCCAGTACTTC
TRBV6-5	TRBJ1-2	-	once	CASSYAPHSNYGYTF	TGTGCCAGCAGTTACGCCCCACATTCTAACTATGGCTACACCTTC
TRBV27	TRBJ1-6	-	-	CASSLGGYTPLAPLHF	TGTGCCAGCAGTTTAGGAGGCTACACCCCCCTCGCACCCCTCCACTTT
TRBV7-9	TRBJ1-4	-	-	CASSLAEGANEKLFF	TGTGCCAGCAGCTTAGCGGAAGGGGCGAATGAAAAACTGTTTTTT
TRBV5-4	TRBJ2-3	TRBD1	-	CASSFDKSRDRGTDTQYF	TGTGCCAGCAGCTTCGACAAGTCCCGGGACAGGGGAACAGATACGCAGTATTTT
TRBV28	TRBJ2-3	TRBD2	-	CASSLRRGNTDTQYF	TGTGCCAGCAGTTTGCGGCGGGGGAACACAGATACGCAGTATTTT
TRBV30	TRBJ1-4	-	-	CAWSLEGEKLFF	TGTGCCTGGAGTCTGGAGGGTGAAAAACTGTTTTTT
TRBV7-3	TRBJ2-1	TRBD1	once	CASSSTGVRDNEQFF	TGTGCCAGCAGCTCGACAGGGGTACGGGACAATGAGCAGTTCTTC
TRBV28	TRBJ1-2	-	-	CASSIRTPNYGYTF	TGTGCCAGCAGTATCCGGACACCCAACTATGGCTACACCTTC
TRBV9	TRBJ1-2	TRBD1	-	CASSVMSGRGQAESWGYGYTF	TGTGCCAGCAGCGTTATGAGCGGGAGGGGACAGGCGGAGAGCTGGGGGTATGGCTACACCTTC
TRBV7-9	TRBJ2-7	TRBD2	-	CASSLGGGAYEQYF	TGTGCCAGCAGCTTGGGCGGGGGGGCCTACGAGCAGTACTTC
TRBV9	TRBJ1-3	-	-	CASSVVGGSGNTIYF	TGTGCCAGCAGCGTAGTCGGGGGCTCTGGAAACACCATATATTTT
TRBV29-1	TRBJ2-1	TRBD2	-	CSVLGLAPNEQFF	TGCAGCGTCCTCGGACTAGCCCCCAATGAGCAGTTCTTC
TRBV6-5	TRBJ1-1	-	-	CASSFHRDTEAFF	TGTGCCAGCTCTTTCCACAGAGACACTGAAGCTTTCTTT
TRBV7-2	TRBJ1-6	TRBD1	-	CASSPQFWGQGDNSPLHF	TGTGCCAGCAGCCCTCAATTCTGGGGCCAGGGGGATAATTCACCCCTCCACTTT
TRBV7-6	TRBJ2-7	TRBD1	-	CASSSSSPFTGGGDYEQYF	TGTGCCAGCAGCTCCTCCAGCCCTTTTACAGGGGGCGGTGACTACGAGCAGTACTTC
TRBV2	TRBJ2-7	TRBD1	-	CASSGYRGDEQYF	TGTGCCAGCAGTGGGTACAGGGGAGACGAGCAGTACTTC
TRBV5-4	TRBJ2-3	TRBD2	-	CASSFFLTSGGGDTQYF	TGTGCCAGCAGCTTCTTTCTGACTAGCGGGGGAGGAGATACGCAGTATTTT
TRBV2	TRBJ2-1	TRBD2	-	CASSPGLAVRGEQFF	TGTGCCAGCAGCCCGGGACTAGCGGTGCGGGGTGAGCAGTTCTTC
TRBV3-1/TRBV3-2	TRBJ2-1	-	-	CASSQHSGNEQFF	TGTGCCAGCAGCCAACATTCGGGTAATGAGCAGTTCTTC
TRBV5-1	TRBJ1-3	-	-	CASSLGQPGNTIYF	TGCGCCAGCAGCTTGGGGCAACCTGGAAACACCATATATTTT
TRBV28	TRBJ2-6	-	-	CASSSGSSGANVLTF	TGTGCCAGCAGCTCCGGGAGCTCTGGGGCCAACGTCCTGACTTTC
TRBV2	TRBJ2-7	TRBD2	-	CASSEGISGVYEQYF	TGTGCCAGCAGTGAAGGTATTAGCGGGGTCTACGAGCAGTACTTC
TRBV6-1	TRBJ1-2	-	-	CASSEVSRGWNYGYTF	TGTGCCAGCAGTGAAGTGTCCCGGGGATGGAACTATGGCTACACCTTC
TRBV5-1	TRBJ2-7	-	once	CASSLEAAAEQYF	TGCGCCAGCAGCTTGGAGGCGGCGGCCGAGCAGTACTTC
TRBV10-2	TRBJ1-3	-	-	CASRATELSGNTIYF	TGCGCCAGCAGAGCTACAGAACTCTCTGGAAACACCATATATTTT
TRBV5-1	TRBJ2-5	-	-	CASSFTRGDQETQYF	TGCGCCAGCAGCTTTACGCGGGGCGACCAAGAGACCCAGTACTTC
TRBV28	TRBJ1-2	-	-	CASSFSAGLRDGYTF	TGTGCCAGCAGTTTCTCGGCAGGTCTGAGGGATGGCTACACCTTC
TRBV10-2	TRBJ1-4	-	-	CASSGEFSEKLFF	TGCGCCAGCAGTGGCGAGTTCTCTGAAAAACTGTTTTTT
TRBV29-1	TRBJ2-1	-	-	CSVEGLRPRFYNEQFF	TGCAGCGTTGAAGGGCTCAGGCCCAGGTTCTACAATGAGCAGTTCTTC
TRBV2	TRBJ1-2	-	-	CASSPAGLYGYTF	TGTGCCAGCAGCCCCGCGGGGCTCTATGGCTACACCTTC
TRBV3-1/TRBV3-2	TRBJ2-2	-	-	CASSQDCVGDSHTGELFF	TGTGCCAGCAGCCAAGATTGCGTTGGAGATAGCCACACCGGGGAGCTGTTTTTT
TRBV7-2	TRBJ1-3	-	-	CASSSLPSGNTIYF	TGTGCCAGCAGCTCCCTACCTTCTGGAAACACCATATATTTT
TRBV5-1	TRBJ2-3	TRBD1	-	CASSLDRGDTQYF	TGCGCCAGCAGCTTGGACAGGGGGGATACGCAGTATTTT
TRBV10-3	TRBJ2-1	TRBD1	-	CAISESRGPNSYNEQFF	TGTGCCATCAGTGAGAGTAGGGGGCCTAACTCCTACAATGAGCAGTTCTTC
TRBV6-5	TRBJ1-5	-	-	CARTHRTDQPQHF	TGTGCCAGGACCCACCGGACAGATCAGCCCCAGCATTTT
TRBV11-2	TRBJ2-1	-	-	CASSSDFYNEQFF	TGTGCCAGCAGCTCGGACTTTTACAATGAGCAGTTCTTC
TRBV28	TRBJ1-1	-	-	CASSRAGVGDTEAFF	TGTGCCAGCAGTAGGGCAGGGGTCGGGGACACTGAAGCTTTCTTT
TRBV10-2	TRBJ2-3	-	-	CASSEYSGDTDTQYF	TGCGCCAGCAGTGAATATAGCGGTGACACAGATACGCAGTATTTT
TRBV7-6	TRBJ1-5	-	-	CASSLKRGTQPQHF	TGTGCCAGCAGCTTAAAAAGGGGGACGCAGCCCCAGCATTTT
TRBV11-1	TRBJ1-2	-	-	CASSLTGPGTYGYTF	TGTGCCAGCAGCTTAACAGGACCCGGGACTTATGGCTACACCTTC
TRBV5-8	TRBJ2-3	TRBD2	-	CASSLGRGGQDTQYF	TGTGCCAGCAGCTTGGGCCGGGGGGGCCAAGATACGCAGTATTTT
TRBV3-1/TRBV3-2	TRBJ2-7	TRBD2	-	CASSLGLAVTGSYEQYF	TGTGCCAGCAGCCTCGGACTAGCGGTGACAGGCTCCTACGAGCAGTACTTC
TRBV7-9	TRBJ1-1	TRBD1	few	CASSLFPGQGINTEAFF	TGTGCCAGCAGCTTATTTCCGGGACAGGGAATTAACACTGAAGCTTTCTTT
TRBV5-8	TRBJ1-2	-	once	CASSFRWAAYGYTF	TGTGCCAGCAGCTTCCGATGGGCTGCCTATGGCTACACCTTC
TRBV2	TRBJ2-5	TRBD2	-	CASSPGLAGAETQYF	TGTGCCAGCAGCCCGGGACTAGCGGGGGCCGAGACCCAGTACTTC
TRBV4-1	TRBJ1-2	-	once	CASSYAGQPNYGYTF	TGCGCCAGCAGCTACGCCGGACAGCCTAACTATGGCTACACCTTC